The rows below give T cell receptor beta chains drawn from one sample of a study of sequential checkpoint blockade in melanoma. TCRdb keeps only in-frame clones here, not all; method: immunoSEQ multiplex PCR. This table has about 5,100 clones, around a third appearing once. The sequences come from tumor tissue (inferred from file names), collected from a patient given nivolumab and ipilimumab in sequence. Every receptor here comes from a human donor with melanoma. CDR3s include the opening cysteine and the closing phenylalanine or tryptophan. D genes are given only for firm matches. Expanded clones get a size class; other rows say once, few or many, or leave the size out.

CDR3 DNA	CDR3 protein	clone size	J gene	V gene	CDR3 length	D gene
TGCGCCAGCAGTGAGTCGTTGGGGATCGCCGGGGAGCTGTTTTTT	CASSESLGIAGELFF	-	TRBJ2-2	TRBV10-2	15	-
TGTGCCAGTACGAGGGGGACAGGGGGCATACACGGCTATGGCTACACCTTC	CASTRGTGGIHGYGYTF	-	TRBJ1-2	TRBV12-2	17	-
TGTGCCAGCAGTGGTTTTGGGTGGGAGCTGTTTTTT	CASSGFGWELFF	medium-sized	TRBJ2-2	TRBV6-8	12	-
TGCAGCGCCGAGGACAGGGGAGGCGATGAAAAACTGTTTTTT	CSAEDRGGDEKLFF	few	TRBJ1-4	TRBV29-1	14	TRBD1
TGTGCCAGCAGTTTTATAACAGGAAGCAATCAGCCCCAGCATTTT	CASSFITGSNQPQHF	-	TRBJ1-5	TRBV28	15	-
TGTGCCAGCAGTTTGAGCTCTGGGGCCAACGTCCTGACTTTC	CASSLSSGANVLTF	-	TRBJ2-6	TRBV28	14	-
TGTGCCAGTAGTAGACTAGCGGGGGGGTCCACAGATACGCAGTATTTT	CASSRLAGGSTDTQYF	-	TRBJ2-3	TRBV19	16	TRBD2
TGCGCCAGCAGCTTGGTGGTGGCGGGGGACTTCTACAATGAGCAGTTCTTC	CASSLVVAGDFYNEQFF	-	TRBJ2-1	TRBV5-1	17	TRBD2
TGTGCCTGGAGTTCTGGGGACCTCTACGAGCAGTACTTC	CAWSSGDLYEQYF	-	TRBJ2-7	TRBV30	13	-
TGTGCCAGCACTCCAGTAAAGGGGGCCCCGAACACCGGGGAGCTGTTTTTT	CASTPVKGAPNTGELFF	-	TRBJ2-2	TRBV6-7	17	TRBD1
TGTGCCAGCTCACCTACACCGGGACACCCGGCGAACACTGAAGCTTTCTTT	CASSPTPGHPANTEAFF	-	TRBJ1-1	TRBV18	17	-
TGCGCCAGCAGCCAGGCTAACAGTGGGGATGAAGCTTTCTTT	CASSQANSGDEAFF	large	TRBJ1-1	TRBV4-1	14	-
TGTGCCAGCAGTGCTTTGACAGGGGTGGCGATAGAGACCCAGTACTTC	CASSALTGVAIETQYF	-	TRBJ2-5	TRBV6-8	16	TRBD1
TGTGCCTGGAGTGAGGGGACAGGACTCGTCTACACCTTC	CAWSEGTGLVYTF	-	TRBJ1-2	TRBV30	13	TRBD1
TGCGCCAGCAGCTTTTCGGGACACCTCTTCTCTGGGGCCAACGTCCTGACTTTC	CASSFSGHLFSGANVLTF	-	TRBJ2-6	TRBV5-1	18	-
TGCGCCAGCAGCTTGGTGGGGAGCTCCTACGAGCAGTACTTC	CASSLVGSSYEQYF	-	TRBJ2-7	TRBV5-1	14	-
TGTGCCACCGAGTTTGGGGCGAAACGACAAGAGACCCAGTACTTC	CATEFGAKRQETQYF	few	TRBJ2-5	TRBV28	15	-
TGTGCCAGCAGCCCAGAAGGTAGGAACACTGAAGCTTTCTTT	CASSPEGRNTEAFF	few	TRBJ1-1	TRBV11-3	14	-
TGCGCCAGCACCACGGGACAGGGTGACGAGCAGTTCTTC	CASTTGQGDEQFF	-	TRBJ2-1	TRBV23-1	13	TRBD1
TGCGCCAGCAGTTACTCACGAAATTCACCCCTCCACTTT	CASSYSRNSPLHF	few	TRBJ1-6	TRBV10-2	13	-
TGTGCCAGCAGGGAGGACAGGGCCCGGACCTACGAGCAGTACTTC	CASREDRARTYEQYF	medium-sized	TRBJ2-7	TRBV28	15	TRBD1
TGCGCCAGCAGCTTGGTAAAGGACGGCTCCTACGAGCAGTACTTC	CASSLVKDGSYEQYF	-	TRBJ2-7	TRBV5-1	15	-
TGTGCCACCGCCAAGGGGTCTTCTTGGGGGAACACTGAAGCTTTCTTT	CATAKGSSWGNTEAFF	-	TRBJ1-1	TRBV15	16	-
TGTGCCAGCAGTTTTAACAGGGGGAGCTCCTATAATTCACCCCTCCACTTT	CASSFNRGSSYNSPLHF	-	TRBJ1-6	TRBV6-8	17	TRBD1
TGTGCCAGTAGTATCGTGGGAGCCAGGAACTATGGCTACACCTTC	CASSIVGARNYGYTF	-	TRBJ1-2	TRBV19	15	-
TGTGCCACTCGGACAGACAGAGAAAAACTGTTTTTT	CATRTDREKLFF	few	TRBJ1-4	TRBV19	12	-
TGTGCCAGCACCGAAGGGGCCTTCAAAAAGGAGACCCAGTACTTC	CASTEGAFKKETQYF	few	TRBJ2-5	TRBV28	15	-
TGTGCCAGCTTCACCTCAGGAAACACCGGGGAGCTGTTTTTT	CASFTSGNTGELFF	-	TRBJ2-2	TRBV28	14	-
TGTGCCAGCAGCACCGGGACAGGGTCGAATTCACCCCTCCACTTT	CASSTGTGSNSPLHF	medium-sized	TRBJ1-6	TRBV6-8	15	TRBD1
TGTGCCAGCAGCGCTACGGGACTAGCGGGAGCAGATACGCAGTATTTT	CASSATGLAGADTQYF	-	TRBJ2-3	TRBV13	16	TRBD2
TGTGCCATCAGTGAGTCGGCTAGCGGACGCCAAGAGACCCAGTACTTC	CAISESASGRQETQYF	-	TRBJ2-5	TRBV10-3	16	TRBD2
TGTGCCAGCAGCACAAGGAGTGGCCTCCCGGGACAGGGGTACAATGAGCAGTTCTTC	CASSTRSGLPGQGYNEQFF	-	TRBJ2-1	TRBV14	19	TRBD1
TGTGCCAGCTCACGACTAGCGGGGAAGCAAGAGACCCAGTACTTC	CASSRLAGKQETQYF	-	TRBJ2-5	TRBV18	15	TRBD2
TGTGCCAGCAGCCCCCGACGCATACGGGGAGGTGGCTACACCTTC	CASSPRRIRGGGYTF	-	TRBJ1-2	TRBV14	15	-